This T cell receptor (beta chain) is from a study of T cell responses to AZD1222 COVID-19 vaccine. General study points: Baseline testing showed seropositivity in only six or seven AZD1222 recipients. Donor demographics were predominantly white British with a female majority; clonal diversity may be underestimated. Among spike-specific TCRs, nearly half reportedly target unmutated variant regions. Spike-wide vaccine-associated CD4 TCRs dominated at 160-218 and 743-854.

Looked up from germline, CDR1 is SGHTA and CDR2 is FQGNSA. This CDR3 spans 14 amino acids. V lost 1 base to trimming and J lost 6 bases, with 13 bases between them. Comments on this clone: Antigen specificity is unknown.

The repertoire was sequenced with immunoSEQ multiplex PCR; TCRdb's copy has only in-frame clones and lacks some. The top ten hold approximately 2.5% of the sample, which has approximately 180,000 clones, 87% seen once. The rearrangement links TRBV7-2 to TRBJ2-7; tentative D call: TRBD2 (5 bases). The source of this sequence is an adult in good health. The sample consisted of peripheral blood, taken on day 0 of AZD1222 vaccination. The CDR3 spells CASSLGSGFGEQYF. The CDR3 DNA is TGTGCCAGCAGCTTAGGTTCGGGATTCGGCGAGCAGTACTTC.